This T cell receptor (beta chain) was recovered during a study of shared clonotypes between healthy human individuals. On the study more broadly: Researchers assigned three CD4 naive, three CD4 memory, two CD8 naive and one CD8 memory plate to each donor.

What CD8 memory combined were CD45RO+ cells and CCR7-negative CD45RA+ TemRA cells. Study results and limitations: Relative to clonotypes present in all four donors, those not shared had lower generation probabilities. Memory subsets had estimated richness that was generally smaller than that of naive subsets.

Generated by immunoSEQ multiplex PCR, the TCRdb table keeps only in-frame clones and is missing some. This sample has approximately 640,000 clones, with about 92% found just once. A remark on this clone: The antigen is undetermined.

This TCR was sampled from a man between 18 and 35 years old in good health. Some clones in this sample may be carry-over from other donors' samples. Material for sequencing was memory CD8+ T cells from PBMCs. Subset denoted: CD45RO+ cells pooled with CCR7-negative TemRA cells.

The CDR3 DNA reads as TGTGCCAGCAGCCAGGGGGCTGGCAAAAACATTCAGTACTTC. Its translation: CASSQGAGKNIQYF. The V gene is TRBV27, the J gene TRBJ2-4; TRBD1 matches at 8 bases. The CDR3 is 14 residues long. Germline V lookup: CDR1 MNHEY, CDR2 SMNVEV (reference sequence). Trimming removed 6 bases from V and 3 bases from J; junction bases left unmatched: 4.